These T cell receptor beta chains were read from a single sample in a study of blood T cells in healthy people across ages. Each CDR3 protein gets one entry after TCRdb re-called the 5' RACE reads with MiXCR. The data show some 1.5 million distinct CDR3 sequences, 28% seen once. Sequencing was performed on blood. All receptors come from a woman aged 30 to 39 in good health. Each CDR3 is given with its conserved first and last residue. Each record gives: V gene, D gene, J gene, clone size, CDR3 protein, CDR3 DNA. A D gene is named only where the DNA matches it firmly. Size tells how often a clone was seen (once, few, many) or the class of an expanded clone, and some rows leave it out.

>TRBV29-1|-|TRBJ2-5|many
CSVGGRARSETQYF
TGCAGCGTTGGTGGAAGGGCCAGGAGTGAGACCCAGTACTTC
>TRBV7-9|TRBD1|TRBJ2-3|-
CASSLMRQGQGDTQYF
TGTGCCAGCAGCTTAATGCGACAGGGGCAAGGAGATACGCAGTATTTT
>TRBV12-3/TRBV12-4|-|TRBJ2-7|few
CASTQGGLTYEQYF
TGTGCCAGCACCCAGGGCGGGCTAACCTACGAGCAGTACTTC
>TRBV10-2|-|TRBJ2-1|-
CASTSGYIEQFF
TGCGCCAGCACGAGCGGTTACATTGAGCAGTTCTTC
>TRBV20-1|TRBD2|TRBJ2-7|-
CSTRYLQRGNSYEQYF
TGCAGTACTAGGTACCTCCAGCGGGGCAACTCCTACGAGCAGTACTTC
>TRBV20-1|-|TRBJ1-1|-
CSARDGGDTEAFF
TGCAGTGCTAGAGATGGTGGGGACACTGAAGCTTTCTTT
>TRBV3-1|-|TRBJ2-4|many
CASSQASLAKNIQYF
TGTGCCAGCAGCCAAGCAAGTTTGGCCAAAAACATTCAGTACTTC
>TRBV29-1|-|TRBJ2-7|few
CSVEGEKGGEQYF
TGCAGCGTTGAAGGGGAAAAGGGGGGCGAGCAGTACTTC
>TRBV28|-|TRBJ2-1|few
CASRPDPDNEQFF
TGTGCCAGCAGACCCGACCCGGACAATGAGCAGTTCTTC
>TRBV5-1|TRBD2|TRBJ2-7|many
CASSLAGTKRVYEQYF
TGCGCCAGCAGCTTGGCCGGGACTAAAAGAGTATACGAGCAGTACTTC
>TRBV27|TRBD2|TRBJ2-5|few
CASSSDSGGLLNGQYF
TGTGCCAGCAGTTCCGATAGCGGGGGGCTCTTGAACGGGCAGTACTTC
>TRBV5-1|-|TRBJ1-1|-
CASSFAGGAGTEAFF
TGCGCCAGCAGCTTCGCGGGGGGCGCGGGCACTGAAGCTTTCTTT
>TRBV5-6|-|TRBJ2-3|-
CASSLAPAENLDTQYF
TGTGCCAGCAGCTTGGCCCCAGCGGAGAATTTGGATACGCAGTATTTT
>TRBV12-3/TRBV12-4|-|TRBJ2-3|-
CASSPEGADWGIDTQYF
TGTGCCAGCAGCCCTGAAGGTGCGGACTGGGGAATAGATACGCAGTATTTT
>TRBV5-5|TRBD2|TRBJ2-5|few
CASSLHGGGGGQETQYF
TGTGCCAGCAGCTTGCATGGCGGGGGGGGAGGTCAAGAGACCCAGTACTTC
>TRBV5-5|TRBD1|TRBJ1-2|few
CASRGVLGQLYGYTF
TGTGCCAGCAGGGGGGTCCTGGGACAGCTATATGGCTACACCTTC
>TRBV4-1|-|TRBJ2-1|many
CASSQDKATNLGNEQFF
TGCGCCAGCAGCCAAGATAAGGCAACAAATTTGGGCAATGAGCAGTTCTTC
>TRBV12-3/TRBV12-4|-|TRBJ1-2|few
CASSLGDIRGYTF
TGTGCCAGCAGTTTAGGAGATATAAGGGGCTACACCTTC
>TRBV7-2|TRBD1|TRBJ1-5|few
CASSLELQGIKPQHF
TGTGCCAGCAGCTTAGAACTACAGGGGATTAAGCCCCAGCATTTT
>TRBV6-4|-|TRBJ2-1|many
CATSVMPFGNEQFF
TGTGCCACTTCGGTTATGCCCTTCGGCAATGAGCAGTTCTTC
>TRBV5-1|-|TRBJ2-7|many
CASSLQLEDEQYF
TGCGCCAGCAGCCTCCAACTAGAGGACGAGCAGTACTTC
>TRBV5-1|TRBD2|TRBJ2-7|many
CASSLGLAGVTYEQYF
TGCGCCAGCAGCCTGGGACTAGCGGGGGTAACCTACGAGCAGTACTTC
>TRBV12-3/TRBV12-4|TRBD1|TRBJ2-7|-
CASSLGQGYERYF
TGTGCCAGCAGTTTAGGACAGGGCTACGAGCGGTACTTC
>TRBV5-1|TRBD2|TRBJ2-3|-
CASSAGLEAATQYF
TGCGCCAGCAGCGCGGGACTAGAAGCGGCTACGCAGTATTTT
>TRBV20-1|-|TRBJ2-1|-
CSADPPEGGSYNEQFF
TGCAGTGCGGATCCCCCGGAGGGAGGCTCCTACAATGAGCAGTTCTTC
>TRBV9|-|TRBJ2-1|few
CASSIGLASNEQFF
TGTGCCAGCAGCATTGGACTGGCCTCCAATGAGCAGTTCTTC
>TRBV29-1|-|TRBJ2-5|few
CSVRLRGEETQYF
TGCAGCGTTCGACTCAGGGGGGAAGAGACCCAGTACTTC
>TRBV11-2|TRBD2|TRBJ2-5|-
CASSPSSGPGETQYF
TGTGCCAGCAGCCCCTCTAGCGGCCCCGGAGAGACCCAGTACTTC
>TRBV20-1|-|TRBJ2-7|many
CSARRSLSYEQYF
TGCAGTGCTAGGCGCAGCCTCTCCTACGAGCAGTACTTC
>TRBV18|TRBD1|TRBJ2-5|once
CASSPRSGTGPREQYF
TGTGCCAGCTCACCAAGGTCGGGGACAGGGCCTCGGGAGCAGTACTTC
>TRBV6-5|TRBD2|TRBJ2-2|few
CASSYSTSGHTGELFF
TGTGCCAGCAGTTACTCAACTAGCGGACACACCGGGGAGCTGTTTTTT
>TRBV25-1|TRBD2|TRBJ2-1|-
CASTSGGAREQFF
TGTGCCAGCACTAGCGGGGGGGCACGGGAGCAGTTCTTC
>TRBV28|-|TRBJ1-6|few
CASRPGNSYNSPLHF
TGTGCCAGCAGGCCAGGGAACTCCTATAATTCACCCCTCCACTTT
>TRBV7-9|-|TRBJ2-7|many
CASSLGGSQNYEQYF
TGTGCCAGCAGCTTAGGAGGTTCACAGAACTACGAGCAGTACTTC
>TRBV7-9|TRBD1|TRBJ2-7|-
CASSSPDRVEYEQYF
TGTGCCAGCAGCTCGCCGGACAGGGTAGAGTACGAGCAGTACTTC
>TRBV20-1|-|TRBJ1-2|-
CSARDSLGDWGYTF
TGCAGTGCTAGAGATTCGTTAGGGGATTGGGGCTACACCTTC
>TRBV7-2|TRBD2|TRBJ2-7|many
CASSTSAGDYEQYF
TGTGCCAGCAGCACTAGTGCGGGAGACTACGAGCAGTACTTC
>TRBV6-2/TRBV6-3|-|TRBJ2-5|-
CASNLLGVGRDQYF
TGTGCCAGCAACCTACTCGGGGTTGGCCGGGACCAGTACTTC
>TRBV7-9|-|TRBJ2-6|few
CASSSPQGRGANVLTF
TGTGCCAGCAGCTCCCCCCAGGGGAGGGGGGCCAACGTCCTGACTTTC
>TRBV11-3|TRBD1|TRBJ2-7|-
CASSLRDRLISYEQYF
TGTGCCAGCAGCTTGCGGGACAGGCTCATCTCCTACGAGCAGTACTTC
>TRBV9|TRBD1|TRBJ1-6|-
CASSATGGDNSPLHF
TGTGCCAGCAGCGCAACAGGGGGCGATAATTCACCCCTCCACTTT
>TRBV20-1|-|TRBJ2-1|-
CSTRFAGYNEQFF
TGCAGTACTAGATTTGCGGGTTACAATGAGCAGTTCTTC
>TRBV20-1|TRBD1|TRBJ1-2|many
CSASQGARASGYTF
TGCAGTGCTAGCCAGGGGGCTAGAGCCAGCGGCTACACCTTC
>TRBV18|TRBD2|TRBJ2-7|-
CASSPSGSSEQYF
TGTGCCAGCTCACCTAGCGGGAGTTCTGAGCAGTACTTC
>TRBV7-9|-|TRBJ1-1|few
CASRGGAITEAFF
TGTGCCAGCAGGGGGGGGGCAATAACTGAAGCTTTCTTT
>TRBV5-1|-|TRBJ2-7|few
CASSRGVLLEQYF
TGCGCCAGCAGCCGGGGAGTCCTCCTGGAGCAGTACTTC
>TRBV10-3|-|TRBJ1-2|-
CAISEGWAYGYTF
TGTGCCATCAGTGAGGGTTGGGCCTATGGCTACACCTTC
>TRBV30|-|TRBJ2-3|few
CAWSVKGVDTQYF
TGTGCCTGGAGTGTAAAAGGGGTAGATACGCAGTATTTT
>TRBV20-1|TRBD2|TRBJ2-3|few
CSARKGLAGRETDTQYF
TGCAGTGCTAGAAAGGGACTAGCGGGGAGGGAGACAGATACGCAGTATTTT
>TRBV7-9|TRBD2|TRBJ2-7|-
CASSQGAGGPAQYEQYF
TGTGCCAGCAGCCAGGGAGCGGGGGGCCCAGCTCAGTACGAGCAGTACTTC
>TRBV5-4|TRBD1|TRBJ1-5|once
CASSQMTETGDVGNQPQHF
TGTGCCAGCAGCCAGATGACCGAGACAGGGGATGTCGGCAATCAGCCCCAGCATTTT
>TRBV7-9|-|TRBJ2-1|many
CASSPRGYNEQFF
TGTGCCAGCAGTCCCCGGGGTTACAATGAGCAGTTCTTC
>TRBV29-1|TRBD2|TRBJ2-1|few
CSVGRAGGNNEQFF
TGCAGCGTTGGAAGAGCGGGAGGGAACAATGAGCAGTTCTTC